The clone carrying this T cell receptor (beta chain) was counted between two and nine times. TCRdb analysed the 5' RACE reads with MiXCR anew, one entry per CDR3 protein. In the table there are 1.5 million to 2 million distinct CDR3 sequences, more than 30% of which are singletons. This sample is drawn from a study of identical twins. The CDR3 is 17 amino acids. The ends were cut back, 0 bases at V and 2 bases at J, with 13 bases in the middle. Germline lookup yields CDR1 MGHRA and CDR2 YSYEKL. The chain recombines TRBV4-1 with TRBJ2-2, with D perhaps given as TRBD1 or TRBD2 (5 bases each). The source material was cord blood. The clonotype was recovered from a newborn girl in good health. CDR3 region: CASSQEPRGLNTGELFF. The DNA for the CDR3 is TGCGCCAGCAGCCAAGAACCACGGGGCCTCAACACCGGGGAGCTGTTTTTT.